This T cell receptor (beta chain) is from a study of shared clonotypes between healthy human individuals. Study-wide context: CD4 naive cells filled three plates per donor, CD4 memory three, CD8 naive two and CD8 memory one. Findings and caveats of the study: Sorted-subset samples were not fully sequenced, rarefaction indicated.

Trimming took 7 bases from V and 8 from J; bases not matched to a gene: 11. From germline, CDR1 is SGHRS and CDR2 YFSETQ. The CDR3 loop spans 14 amino acids. The method was immunoSEQ multiplex PCR; TCRdb's version includes in-frame clones alone and lacks a portion of them. The table has 300,000 to 400,000 clones, about 70% seen once; the top ten hold 8% to 13%. Note on this clone: Its antigen remains unknown.

The V and J genes are TRBV5-1 and TRBJ2-1; 8 bases match TRBD2. The receptor was derived from a man aged 30-40 years in good health. The sequenced material came from memory CD4+ T cells sorted from blood. As for subset: CD45RA-negative fraction. The CDR3 reads CASFREGGHYEQFF. DNA for the CDR3: TGCGCCAGCTTCCGGGAGGGCGGTCACTATGAGCAGTTCTTC.